Detailed here is one T cell receptor (beta chain). Its cognate antigen is unknown. Deletions cut 2 bases from V and 2 bases from J, with 6 bases between. The CDR3 covers 14 residues. Per germline, CDR1 SGHAT and CDR2 FQNNGV. The sample originates from a study of tissue T cells after allogeneic stem cell transplantation. Across the study: Graft-versus-host disease patients received grafts, four unmodified and three CD34-selected to deplete T cells. Viable blood and marrow gave sorted CD3+ T cells if numbers allowed.

The method was immunoSEQ multiplex PCR; TCRdb's version includes in-frame clones alone and lacks a portion of them. The table has about 26,000 clones, about 90% seen once. Study-wide points: Some tissue clones might be persisting host cells; their alloreactivity or antigen specificity was not determined. TCR repertoires tracked anatomic similarity, regardless of disease or transplant status.

The V call is TRBV11-2, the J call TRBJ2-2; D gene ambiguous. This sequence was found in a male donor aged 60 or over who later had graft-versus-host disease after an allogeneic stem cell transplant. Material: blood, obtained before transplantation. The CDR3 nucleotides are TGTGCCAGCAGCTTACAGAGTAACACCGGGGAGCTGTTTTTT. Translating it yields CASSLQSNTGELFF.